This T cell receptor (beta chain) was recorded in a study of shared clonotypes between healthy human individuals (TCRdb year 2020). Concerning the study at large: The cohort comprised two women and a few men aged 18 to 49 years. For each donor, CD4 naive and CD4 memory were each run on three plates, CD8 naive on two plates, and CD8 memory on one plate. To estimate repertoire size and how much clonotype sharing occurs between individuals, the study deeply sequenced the blood TCR repertoires of several healthy adults. To increase sequencing depth and limit assay-specific biases, different laboratories used diverse techniques to prepare libraries and sequence TCR repertoires. Per donor, leukapheresis produced somewhere between about 0.9 and 10 billion PBMCs. Study-level results and caveats: Even with the large sequencing depth, rarefaction of the sorted-subset datasets indicated that sequencing was incomplete. When several donors were compared, the shared fraction of clonotypes was about 5% for naive CD4, around 3.6% for naive CD8, 2.3% for memory CD4, and 0.35% to 0.4% for memory CD8. Based on pairwise subsampling, the degree of clonotype sharing among donors was expected to be affected by sequencing depth. Compared with non-shared clonotypes, clonotypes shared by all four sorted-subset donors had higher generation probabilities. Because the study included a small number of donors, the genetic and exposure-history diversity represented was limited. Sampling was restricted to blood, and TCR repertoires in tissue are likely to differ from TCR repertoires in blood. Estimated clonotype richness was generally larger for naive than for memory subsets.

Using the deep immunoSEQ assay, TCR CDR3 regions were amplified from genomic DNA by multiplex PCR. Extracted genomic DNA from each cell subset was distributed evenly across all wells of several immunoSEQ 96-well plates, and each plate was treated as a replicate. For sorted subsets, each replicate PCR was loaded with about 0.2 ug genomic DNA, equivalent to some 27,000 T cell genomes. The purified libraries were quantified using a Qubit 3.0 fluorometer, sized with a Bioanalyzer 2100, and then quantified again using the KAPA Library Quantification kit. Every immunoSEQ 96-well plate was sequenced on a dedicated single-read 150-cycle Illumina NextSeq 550 flow cell. For the original study's pipeline: The immunoSEQ output contained only junctional sequences without quality scores, so filtering could not match that applied to full-length reads. Sequences were annotated with PyIR, a Python wrapper for IgBLAST v1.9, using IMGT germline references to assign V/J genes and CDR3. Reads were filtered out if the reads had weak V/J assignments (E-value above 1e-6), no CDR3, stop codons, out-of-frame junctions, or ambiguous translated residues. A V3J clonotype was defined by an identical inferred V gene, J gene, and CDR3 amino acid sequence. Percentage overlap between repertoires was calculated by dividing the number of shared unique clonotypes by the size of the smaller repertoire. Repertoire richness was assessed with RTK rarefaction, the Chao1 estimator, and Recon v2.1 estimates of unobserved clonotypes. Generation probabilities for all TCRbeta clonotypes obtained by the gDNA method from a few donors were computed using OLGA. The table was pulled from immuneACCESS by TCRdb, which kept in-frame rearrangements only. Such tables lose some clones; where checked, under half of the loss comes from unresolved V genes, and the rest has no known cause. The V and J calls and clone size come from that table; D and trimming were worked out from the DNA. This sample holds 1.5 million to 2.5 million clones; roughly 94% were observed only once. In total, the top ten clones hold around 1.2% of the sample.

CDR1 and CDR2 were assigned from the germline V gene as SQVTM and ANQGSEA. V has 5 bases trimmed and J has 7 bases trimmed; junction bases matching no gene number 4. The CDR3 runs 12 residues from the cysteine to the phenylalanine. The DNA shown is the 36-base CDR3, in frame from base 1. Points on this clone: Its antigen is still unknown. There are no base qualities to consult, and no much larger clone falls within one base.

CD8 naive samples were obtained by positive selection for CCR7 among CD45RO-negative cells, yielding a CD45RA+CCR7+ population from which TemRA cells were excluded. Donors were healthy HIV-negative adults with no recently reported acute infections or vaccinations. Only Caucasian adults living in Nashville, Tennessee, USA were represented among the donors. Blood was obtained by leukapheresis, after which PBMCs were separated by Ficoll-Histopaque density gradient centrifugation and cryopreserved in liquid nitrogen vapor phase. Purity and quantity of every magnetically sorted T cell population were checked by analytical flow cytometry. From each sorted fraction, genomic DNA was isolated and quantified by UV absorbance on a Nanodrop 2000c.

Sequenced input: naive CD8+ T cells sorted from blood. In light of the paper, this sample's cell subset or site label describes: CD45RA+CCR7+. The receptor chain draws on TRBV29-1 and TRBJ2-4, with 8 junctional bases fitting TRBD2. The TCR was taken from a man aged 18 to 29 in good health. The CDR3 is CSVPGLGNIQYF. DNA sequence: TGCAGCGTTCCGGGACTAGGGAACATTCAGTACTTC.